These 11 T cell receptor beta chains came from one sample sequenced in a study of CD8+CD57+ T cells in acquired aplastic anemia. Using genomic DNA as the template, TCR beta VDJ and CDR3 profiling was carried out. MiXCR, run by TCRdb on the reads, gives a single entry per CDR3 protein. This table holds about 170,000 distinct CDR3 sequences, approximately 40% found once. The sample was sorted CD4+, CD8+, or CD8+CD57+ T cells (not recorded which) from PBMCs. These receptors were obtained from a human donor in good health.

The chain links TRBV9 to TRBJ2-3, with TRBD2 matching over 10 bases. Germline lookup yields CDR1 SGDLS and CDR2 YYNGEE. Unmatched junction bases numbered 7, after V lost 0 bases and J lost 6 bases. This CDR3 contains 16 residues. CDR3 region: CASSVETSGNTDTQYF. CDR3 DNA: TGTGCCAGCAGCGTAGAAACTAGCGGGAACACTGATACGCAGTATTTT.

The CDR3 DNA follows: TGTGCCAGCAGGAAACAGGGGAACTATCGTTTCTTCTCTGGGGCCAACGTCCTGACTTTC. Its protein is CASRKQGNYRFFSGANVLTF. The chain has TRBV12-3 or TRBV12-4 and TRBJ2-6, with TRBD1 matching 7 bases. This CDR3 is 20 amino acids long. With V trimmed by 6 bases and J by 0 bases, 17 bases remained unmatched.

This clonotype was observed many times. V and J are TRBV7-3 and TRBJ2-1; D call uncertain. V lost 0 bases to trimming and J lost 0 bases, with 6 bases between them. Germline CDR1 is SGHTA and CDR2 is FQGTGA. The CDR3 totals 15 residues. CDR3 coding DNA: TGTGCCAGCAGCTTAACCCTAAGCTCCTACAATGAGCAGTTCTTC. Residues: CASSLTLSSYNEQFF.

A word on this clonotype: Its ends do not fully match the called genes, so a read error is possible. The chain uses TRBV12-3 or TRBV12-4 and TRBJ2-7, with 7 bases aligning to TRBD1. The length of the CDR3 is 14 residues. CDR3 coding DNA: TGTGCCAGCGGTCGAGGGGGCGACTCCCACGAGCAGTACTTC. It yields the protein CASGRGGDSHEQYF.

The rearrangement joins TRBV5-4 to TRBJ1-1; D gene ambiguous. Trimming took off 0 bases at V and 3 bases at J, with 9 bases between the two ends. CDR1 and CDR2 (germline): SGHNT, YYREEE (reference sequence). This CDR3 region has 14 residues. CDR3 bases: TGTGCCAGCAGCTTGGTTAGGGAGGACACTGAAGCTTTCTTT. This translates into CASSLVREDTEAFF.

The genes are TRBV2 and TRBJ1-5; no reliable D call. Per germline, CDR1 SNHLY and CDR2 FYNNEI. Between the trimmed V and J ends, which lost 6 bases and 0 bases, there was a span of 12 bases. There are 15 residues in the CDR3. For the CDR3, the DNA is TGTGCCAGCAGGCGAGGAATTGATAGCAATCAGCCCCAGCATTTT. Protein: CASRRGIDSNQPQHF.

This rearrangement joins TRBV10-1 to TRBJ2-7, with 7 bases lining up with TRBD1. This CDR3 is 15 amino acids long. Germline CDR1 WNHNN, CDR2 SYGVQD (reference sequence). The trim removed 3 bases at V and 0 bases at J, leaving 5 bases unmatched. In nucleotides, the CDR3 is TGCGCCAGCAGTGATTCAGGGGGAAGCTCCTACGAGCAGTACTTC. Translating gives CASSDSGGSSYEQYF.

This clonotype was counted ten times or more. The chain is built from TRBV7-9 and TRBJ2-2, with no clear D. V lost 2 bases and J 6 bases, leaving 10 bases between the germline ends. This CDR3 contains 14 residues. The germline V gene encodes CDR1 SEHNR and CDR2 FQNEAQ (reference sequence). CDR3: CASSLRAGSGELFF. CDR3 in DNA: TGTGCCAGCAGCTTAAGAGCCGGCTCCGGGGAGCTGTTTTTT.

V gene TRBV30 combines with J gene TRBJ2-7; TRBD1 matches at 9 bases. V shed 6 bases, J shed 2 bases, and the junction held 5 bases outside the gene matches. The CDR3 is 13 amino acids. The germline gives CDR1 GTSNPN, CDR2 SVGIG (reference sequence). CDR3 bases: TGTGCCTGCAAAAGGACAGGGGCCTACGAGCAGTACTTC. Its protein product is CACKRTGAYEQYF.

This clonotype was seen ten or more times. The V call is TRBV4-3, the J call TRBJ2-7, with D possibly being TRBD1 (6 bases). Germline loops: CDR1 LGHNA, CDR2 YSLEER. The CDR3 extends over 16 amino acids. V dropped 1 base and J dropped 3 bases, with 16 bases sitting between them. The chain's CDR3 is CASSQGATGSVYEQYF. The CDR3 DNA reads TGCGCCAGCAGCCAAGGTGCGACAGGTAGTGTCTACGAGCAGTACTTC.

The rearrangement joins TRBV4-2 to TRBJ2-1; the match to TRBD1 covers 8 bases. The CDR3 sequence is 15 residues long. V was clipped by 4 bases and J by 6 bases; unmatched bases: 8. From germline, CDR1 is LGHNA and CDR2 YNFKEQ. The CDR3 loop is CASSRSDREANEQFF. DNA of the CDR3: TGTGCCAGCAGCCGTTCGGACAGGGAAGCCAATGAGCAGTTCTTC.